Each of the 11 T cell receptor beta chains below was sequenced from the same sample in a study of cytomegalovirus exposure and HLA in healthy donors. PCR involved 60 Vbeta and 13 Jbeta primers. The data were produced by immunoSEQ multiplex PCR, yet TCRdb's version contains in-frame clones alone and is incomplete. The sample lists approximately 130,000 clones, about three quarters occurring once. Sequencing used PBMCs. The source is a woman aged 40 to 49 in good health and CMV-seronegative.

The chain uses TRBV4-2 and TRBJ2-2; 8 positions agree with TRBD1. The CDR3 has 15 amino acids. The germline V gene has CDR1 LGHNA and CDR2 YNFKEQ. The ends lost 1 base at V and 6 bases at J; junction bases unmatched: 4. CDR3 protein: CASSQADRDPGELFF. CDR3 coding DNA: TGTGCCAGCAGCCAAGCGGACAGGGATCCCGGGGAGCTGTTTTTT.

This clone has just a few counts. This chain links TRBV27 with TRBJ1-1; no firm D call. V was cut by 6 bases and J by 6 bases, with 17 bases left in between. Per the germline V gene, CDR1 is MNHEY and CDR2 is SMNVEV (reference sequence). CDR3 length: 14 residues. The CDR3 region has the DNA TGTGCCAGCAGCCCTACCGCGCTGGGCGCTGAAGCTTTCTTT. This translates into CASSPTALGAEAFF.

Worth noting for this clone: Germline is not matched at one junction end, which may reflect a read error. This chain connects TRBV4-2 to TRBJ2-6; a possible D gene is TRBD1 (5 bases). The CDR3 consists of 13 residues. From germline, CDR1 is LGHNA and CDR2 YNFKEQ. CDR3 bases: TGTGCCAGCAGCCAAAGGGGCCGCAACGGCCTGACTTTC. This sequence encodes CASSQRGRNGLTF.

This clone is a singleton in its sample. V and J are TRBV9 and TRBJ2-2, with 11 bases that match TRBD2. CDR3 length: 18 residues. Trimming removed 4 bases from V and 5 bases from J; junction bases left unmatched: 13. CDR1 and CDR2 from the germline V gene are SGDLS and YYNGEE. The CDR3 DNA reads as TGTGCCAGCAGCCCTCAAACCCTCGGGACTAGCGGAACCGGGGAGCTGTTTTTT. This translates into CASSPQTLGTSGTGELFF.

This rearrangement joins TRBV7-9 to TRBJ2-1, with TRBD2 matching over 10 bases. Trimming cost V 5 bases and J 7 bases; bases outside gene matches: 8. Germline V gene sequence: CDR1 SEHNR, CDR2 FQNEAQ (reference sequence). The CDR3 contains 15 residues. CDR3 loop: CASSPASGSSNEQFF. For the CDR3, the DNA is TGTGCCAGCAGCCCAGCTAGCGGGAGCTCTAATGAGCAGTTCTTC.

Comments on this clone: At one end the junction does not follow the germline gene, possibly because of a read error. This chain joins TRBV7-7 and TRBJ2-1, with 9 bases matching TRBD2. CDR3 length: 16 amino acids. Germline V gene lookup returns CDR1 SSHAT and CDR2 FNYEAQ (reference sequence). The CDR3 here is CASSRLAGPWGNEQFF. CDR3 bases: TGTGCTAGCAGCCGGCTAGCGGGACCCTGGGGGAATGAGCAGTTCTTC.

The gene calls are TRBV19 and TRBJ2-7, with 7 bases fitting TRBD2. After removal of 4 bases from V and 0 bases from J, the junction contained 6 bases not matched to a gene. Germline lookup yields CDR1 LNHDA and CDR2 SQIVND (reference sequence). The CDR3 is 15 residues long. The CDR3 spells CASSTVASGSYEQYF. The CDR3 DNA reads as TGTGCCAGTAGTACGGTCGCTAGCGGCTCCTACGAGCAGTACTTC. Full variable domain (outside the CDR3, taken from reference TRBV19 and TRBJ2-7): DGGITQSPKYLFRKEGQNVTLSCEQNLNHDAMYWYRQDPGQGLRLIYYSQIVNDFQKGDIAEGYSVSREKKESFPLTVTSAQKNPTAFYLCASSTVASGSYEQYFGPGTRLTVT.

This chain joins TRBV7-9 and TRBJ2-3; 8 bases match TRBD2. The CDR3 extends over 15 amino acids. Germline CDR1 reads SEHNR; CDR2 reads FQNEAQ (reference sequence). The junction had 6 bases not matched to a gene; V was cut back by 5 bases and J by 2 bases. The CDR3 here is CASSRGLANTDTQYF. The CDR3 DNA follows: TGTGCCAGCAGCCGCGGACTAGCAAACACAGATACGCAGTATTTT.

The chain has TRBV7-9 and TRBJ1-2; possibly TRBD1 for D (5 bases). Germline V gene data show CDR1 as SEHNR and CDR2 as FQNEAQ (reference sequence). V was pared by 1 base and J by 8 bases, with 11 bases between. The CDR3 is 13 amino acids. Here the CDR3 reads CASSLGDSSGYTF. The CDR3 nucleotides are TGTGCCAGCAGCTTAGGGGACTCTTCCGGCTACACCTTC.

The rearrangement joins TRBV27 to TRBJ1-5; 12 positions agree with TRBD1. The CDR3 loop spans 16 amino acids. Losses at the gene ends were 6 bases for V and 7 bases for J; bases not matched to a gene: 10. Looked up from germline, CDR1 is MNHEY and CDR2 is SMNVEV (reference sequence). Here the CDR3 DNA reads TGTGCCAGCAGATCCGGGACAGGGGGCTTCGGGCAGCCCCAGCATTTT. This gives the protein CASRSGTGGFGQPQHF.

The rearrangement uses TRBV28 and TRBJ1-4, with TRBD1 identical over 7 bases. The CDR3 consists of 15 residues. V shed 7 bases and J 6 bases; nucleotides not matched to a gene: 11. The germline gives CDR1 MDHEN, CDR2 SYDVKM. CDR3 in amino acids: CASKTRGQGDEKLFF. For the CDR3, the DNA is TGTGCCAGCAAAACACGGGGGCAGGGGGATGAAAAACTGTTTTTT.